The 15 T cell receptor beta chains presented below share a single source sample, sequenced in a study of control samples from healthy donors and cancer patients. Here immunoSEQ multiplex PCR was the method, and the copy in TCRdb shows in-frame clones only, minus some. The sample holds just over 80,000 clones, 94% seen once. Sequencing input: blood. The origin of the receptors is a woman between 18 and 30 years old in good health.

The CDR3, as DNA: TGTGCCAGTAGTATAGCCCGACTAGCGGGATCTGGGGAGCAGTTCTTC. Translating gives CASSIARLAGSGEQFF. The chain carries TRBV19 and TRBJ2-1; 11 bases fit TRBD2. Per the germline V gene, CDR1 is LNHDA and CDR2 is SQIVND (reference sequence). This CDR3 has 16 amino acids. V was clipped by 1 base and J by 10 bases; unmatched bases: 9.

This clone was counted once. The genes are TRBV5-5 and TRBJ2-7, with 10 bases fitting TRBD1. This CDR3 is built from 17 residues. The germline gives CDR1 SGHKS, CDR2 YYEKEE (reference sequence). J was trimmed by 3 bases and V by 4 bases; bases with no gene match: 13. The CDR3 region is CASSTGTGAITGYEQYF. CDR3 nucleotides: TGTGCCAGCAGCACCGGGACAGGGGCGATTACCGGCTACGAGCAGTACTTC. The full variable domain, completed using reference TRBV5-5 and TRBJ2-7, is DAGVTQSPTHLIKTRGQQVTLRCSPISGHKSVSWYQQVLGQGPQFIFQYYEKEERGRGNFPDRFSARQFPNYSSELNVNALLLGDSALYLCASSTGTGAITGYEQYFGPGTRLTVT.

The chain is built from TRBV7-9 and TRBJ1-6; 8 bases map to TRBD1. The V gene's germline CDR1 is SEHNR and CDR2 FQNEAQ (reference sequence). V lost 1 base and J lost 7; bases outside the gene matches: 6. This CDR3 has 16 residues. DNA of the CDR3: TGTGCCAGCAGCTTAGGACTACAGGGGGGGAATTCACCCCTCCACTTT. Translated: CASSLGLQGGNSPLHF.

The genes are TRBV18 and TRBJ1-1; 9 bases agree with TRBD1. CDR3 length: 17 residues. Germline trimming cut 0 bases from V and 11 bases from J; bases unmatched to any gene: 16. Per the germline V gene, CDR1 is KGHSH and CDR2 is LQKENI. CDR3 sequence: CASSPPNRDRVLFLAFF. DNA for the CDR3: TGTGCCAGCTCACCACCAAACCGGGACAGGGTTCTATTCTTGGCTTTCTTT. Drawing the rest from reference TRBV18 and TRBJ1-1, the complete variable domain is NAGVMQNPRHLVRRRGQEARLRCSPMKGHSHVYWYRQLPEEGLKFMVYLQKENIIDESGMPKERFSAEFPKEGPSILRIQQVVRGDSAAYFCASSPPNRDRVLFLAFFGQGTRLTVV.

CDR3 sequence: CASSLFRGDYNSPLHF. The CDR3 DNA is TGTGCCAGCAGTCTCTTCCGAGGTGATTATAATTCACCCCTCCACTTT. V and J are TRBV27 and TRBJ1-6, with no clear D. Trimming shortened V by 5 bases and J by 4 bases, and 15 bases separated the two germline ends. Germline loops: CDR1 MNHEY, CDR2 SMNVEV (reference sequence). The CDR3 runs to 16 residues.

The V and J genes are TRBV28 and TRBJ2-7; TRBD1 agrees at 7 bases. This CDR3 has 15 residues. Germline CDR1 reads MDHEN; CDR2 reads SYDVKM. The ends lost 3 bases at V and 4 bases at J; junction bases unmatched: 9. The CDR3 protein is CASSFPDRQQYEQYF. The CDR3 region has the DNA TGTGCCAGCAGTTTCCCGGACAGGCAACAGTACGAGCAGTACTTC.

This clone was seen once. The chain carries TRBV5-1 and TRBJ1-4; 7 bases are a match to TRBD1. V trimming: 4 bases; J trimming: 6 bases; junction bases outside the gene matches: 12. Germline CDR1 reads SGHRS; CDR2 reads YFSETQ. There are 16 residues in the CDR3. The CDR3 reads CASSPRGDRVDEKLFF. The CDR3 nucleotides read TGCGCCAGCAGCCCACGGGGTGACAGGGTGGATGAAAAACTGTTTTTT.

This clone occurred once. The chain links TRBV5-1 to TRBJ2-7; no clear D gene. V was shortened by 0 bases and J by 7 bases, with 5 bases between the two germline ends. Per the germline V gene, CDR1 is SGHRS and CDR2 is YFSETQ. CDR3 length: 11 residues. The CDR3 reads CASSLESEQYF. The CDR3 DNA reads as TGCGCCAGCAGCTTGGAGAGTGAGCAGTACTTC.

This chain links TRBV20-1 with TRBJ2-3; D is ambiguous. Trimming removed 6 bases from V and 3 bases from J, with 13 bases in between. Germline V gene sequence: CDR1 DFQATT, CDR2 SNEGSKA (reference sequence). This CDR3 is built from 13 residues. In DNA form, the CDR3 reads TGCAGTGCCAGTTACGTCCGAACAGATACGCAGTATTTT. Its protein product is CSASYVRTDTQYF.

This chain links TRBV6-6 with TRBJ1-2, with 9 bases that match TRBD1. Germline V gives CDR1 MNHNY, CDR2 SVGAGI (reference sequence). V lost 5 bases and J lost 2; bases outside the gene matches: 6. The CDR3 is 15 amino acids. This chain's CDR3 is CASSQQDRGNYGYTF. DNA for the CDR3: TGTGCCAGCAGTCAGCAGGACAGGGGAAACTATGGCTACACCTTC.

This chain links TRBV28 with TRBJ1-2, with 7 positions matching TRBD1. The CDR3 loop spans 13 amino acids. Looked up from germline, CDR1 is MDHEN and CDR2 is SYDVKM. Germline trimming cut 6 bases from V and 4 bases from J; bases unmatched to any gene: 5. The CDR3 DNA reads as TGTGCCAGCAGCCCTCGGGACAGCTATGGCTACACCTTC. Translation: CASSPRDSYGYTF.

In the case of this clone: The germline gene is not matched at one end of the junction; a read error may be the cause. The chain employs TRBV6-1 and TRBJ2-7; D remains unclear. In germline, CDR1 is MNHNS, CDR2 SASEGT. There are 13 residues in the CDR3. The CDR3, as DNA: TGTGCCAGCAGGGAAGGCTTCTCCTACGAGCAGTACTTC. Amino acids: CASREGFSYEQYF.

The V gene is TRBV7-2, the J gene TRBJ2-1; D remains ambiguous. V lost 5 bases to trimming and J lost 5 bases, with 10 bases between them. Germline V gives CDR1 SGHTA, CDR2 FQGNSA. CDR3 size: 13 residues. The DNA of the CDR3 is TGTGCCAGCAGCCCAACACGGGACAATGAGCAGTTCTTC. Translating gives CASSPTRDNEQFF.

The chain uses TRBV3-1 (or the pseudogene TRBV3-2) and TRBJ1-2, with TRBD1 matching over 7 bases. CDR1 LGHDT and CDR2 YNNKEL come from the germline V gene (reference sequence). The CDR3 runs 13 residues. V lost 5 bases and J lost 8; bases outside the gene matches: 8. CDR3 region: CASSARQGGGYTF. In nucleotides, the CDR3 is TGTGCCAGCAGCGCCCGGCAGGGGGGCGGCTACACCTTC.

The chain is built from TRBV5-5 and TRBJ2-3; D is possibly TRBD2 (5 bases). Germline lookup yields CDR1 SGHKS and CDR2 YYEKEE (reference sequence). The CDR3 sequence is 17 residues long. V lost 0 bases, J lost 2 bases, and 16 bases lay in between. CDR3 DNA: TGTGCCAGCAGCTTGGCCCAAGAGCGGATATACACAGATACGCAGTATTTT. It is translated as CASSLAQERIYTDTQYF.